Listed below are T cell receptor beta chains from one sample, sequenced in a study of T cell responses to AZD1222 COVID-19 vaccine. TCRdb's table, derived via immunoSEQ multiplex PCR, lists solely in-frame clones and lacks some. The profile covers about 170,000 clones, with around nine tenths appearing a single time and around 1.7% taken by the ten largest. The specimen was peripheral blood, collected on day 0 of AZD1222 vaccination. The receptors derive from an adult in good health. Both conserved end residues are part of each CDR3. D genes are given only for firm matches. Not every row has a clone size; where given, it reads once, few, many or a size class.

V gene	clone size	J gene	D gene	CDR3 protein	CDR3 DNA
TRBV4-2	NA	TRBJ2-7	TRBD2	CASSQERTSTYEQYF	TGTGCCAGCAGCCAAGAAAGGACTAGCACCTACGAGCAGTACTTC
TRBV11-1	NA	TRBJ2-1	TRBD1	CASSSSGQGTNEQFF	TGTGCCAGCAGCTCTTCGGGACAGGGTACCAATGAGCAGTTCTTC
TRBV18	NA	TRBJ1-2	TRBD1	CASSRSRDRDGYTF	TGTGCCAGCTCCCGCTCCCGGGACAGGGATGGCTACACCTTC
TRBV7-2	once	TRBJ2-1	TRBD2	CASSRRGDEYNEQFF	TGTGCCAGCAGCCGGCGGGGGGATGAATACAATGAGCAGTTCTTC
TRBV15	NA	TRBJ2-1	TRBD2	CATLGRGSSYNEQFF	TGTGCCACCTTGGGGCGGGGGAGCTCCTACAATGAGCAGTTCTTC
TRBV29-1	NA	TRBJ1-1	NA	CSVVQNTEAFF	TGCAGCGTTGTGCAGAACACTGAAGCTTTCTTT
TRBV3-1/TRBV3-2	NA	TRBJ2-3	NA	CASSQDLMDSTDTQYF	TGTGCCAGCAGCCAAGATTTAATGGATAGCACAGATACGCAGTATTTT
TRBV5-1	NA	TRBJ1-1	NA	CASSLDLGVKVGTEAFF	TGCGCCAGCAGCTTGGATTTGGGGGTCAAGGTTGGCACTGAAGCTTTCTTT
TRBV19	once	TRBJ1-2	TRBD1	CASSILPGQKTNYGYTF	TGTGCCAGTAGTATCCTCCCGGGACAGAAAACTAACTATGGCTACACCTTC
TRBV11-2	NA	TRBJ1-6	NA	CASSGGGALHNSPLHF	TGTGCCAGCAGCGGGGGGGGAGCCCTACATAATTCACCCCTCCACTTT
TRBV27	NA	TRBJ2-2	NA	CASSKTGQNTGELFF	TGTGCCAGCAGCAAGACAGGCCAGAACACCGGGGAGCTGTTTTTT
TRBV12-2	once	TRBJ2-5	NA	CASRLGGTSGTTGETQYF	TGTGCAAGTCGCTTAGGGGGGACTAGCGGGACCACGGGAGAGACCCAGTACTTC
TRBV5-1	once	TRBJ2-7	TRBD2	CASSSRLAGGVDEQYF	TGCGCCAGCAGCTCGCGACTAGCGGGAGGGGTCGACGAGCAGTACTTC
TRBV30	NA	TRBJ2-3	TRBD2	CAWRVAGATGTQYF	TGTGCCTGGAGAGTAGCGGGGGCGACGGGTACGCAGTATTTT
TRBV4-1	NA	TRBJ1-6	NA	CASSQDQVIRSPLHF	TGCGCCAGCAGCCAAGACCAGGTTATCAGGTCACCCCTCCACTTT
TRBV19	NA	TRBJ2-1	TRBD2	CASSIATGTSGRQFF	TGTGCCAGTAGTATAGCGACCGGGACTAGCGGTAGGCAGTTCTTC
TRBV4-1	NA	TRBJ1-2	NA	CASSRGRGDYGYTF	TGCGCCAGCAGCCGCGGGCGGGGAGACTATGGCTACACCTTC
TRBV27	NA	TRBJ2-3	TRBD2	CASRKLAGEKNTQYF	TGTGCCAGCAGAAAACTAGCGGGAGAGAAGAATACGCAGTATTTT
TRBV6-4	NA	TRBJ2-3	TRBD2	CASSERETDTQYF	TGTGCCAGCAGTGAGCGGGAGACAGATACGCAGTATTTT
TRBV4-1	NA	TRBJ2-6	TRBD1	CASSQNRGLESGANVLTF	TGCGCCAGCAGCCAAAACAGGGGCTTGGAATCTGGGGCCAACGTCCTGACTTTC
TRBV21-1	NA	TRBJ2-7	NA	CASSNGQIYEQYF	TGTGCCAGCAGCAACGGACAGATCTACGAGCAGTACTTC
TRBV4-2	NA	TRBJ1-2	NA	CASSQVGFGYTF	TGTGCCAGCAGCCAAGTGGGGTTTGGCTACACCTTC
TRBV5-1	once	TRBJ1-1	TRBD1	CASSLGTGENTEAFF	TGCGCCAGCAGCTTAGGGACAGGGGAGAACACTGAAGCTTTCTTT
TRBV7-2	NA	TRBJ1-1	NA	CASSPLSTEAFF	TGTGCCAGCAGCCCACTAAGCACTGAAGCTTTCTTT
TRBV6-5	few	TRBJ1-1	NA	CASSSSGPGVAEAFF	TGTGCCAGCAGTTCCTCGGGGCCCGGGGTTGCTGAAGCTTTCTTT